One T cell receptor (beta chain) is described in this entry. No antigen is known for it. No base-level quality is on record; no much larger clone is a single base apart. The data derive from a study of graft-versus-host responses after intestinal transplantation (dated by TCRdb to 2020 to 2022). For the study in its entirety: Multivisceral, liver-intestinal, or isolated intestinal transplants were received by the recipients. Every recipient was given anti-thymocyte globulin induction, then maintenance tacrolimus and steroids for about 3 years. Graft-versus-host and host-versus-graft alloreactive T cell clones were tracked in the graft, circulation and bone marrow after intestinal transplantation using bulk TCR-beta CDR3 sequencing. To identify alloreactive clones, pre-transplant mixed lymphocyte reaction products were sequenced and then compared with unstimulated pre-transplant donor and recipient T cells. Of the 20 to 25 intestinal transplant recipients enrolled in the cohort, one of whom was a retransplant, a few patients without pretransplant specimens were excluded. Donor T cell macrochimerism was defined as a peak of at least 4% donor T cells among recipient peripheral blood mononuclear cells. Instead of going to the commercial service, samples from a few later patients were sequenced in-house on an Illumina MiSeq and processed with MiXCR. Overall study outcomes, separate from this receptor: Conclusions were limited by the relatively low number and heterogeneity of intestinal transplant patients. GvH clones turned up in recipient bone marrow, with some appearing earlier in ileal mucosa or blood, a pattern consistent with an intestinal mucosal origin. Early after transplant, peak levels of circulating GvH clones were found to be associated with declines in HvG clones. High GvH to HvG T cell clonal ratios were observed in the allografts of patients with donor T cell macrochimerism.

The CDR1 and CDR2 encoded by the germline V gene are MDHEN and SYDVKM. The CDR3 contains 18 residues, cysteine and phenylalanine counted. This entry keeps only the CDR3 DNA: 54 bases, framed from base 1. Here V drops 6 bases and J drops 0 bases, and the junction holds 14 bases not matched to any gene. The sample's time point, from its label and the paper: cells obtained before transplantation from donor or recipient. CD3+CD4+ and CD3+CD8+ populations were FACS-sorted from unstimulated pre-transplant donor and recipient cells taken from spleen or lymph nodes. Library preparation used the immunoSEQ multiplex PCR assay. For most patients, genomic DNA was isolated using the Qiagen DNeasy Blood and Tissue Kit and was shipped frozen to Adaptive Biotechnologies for TCR sequencing. Adaptive Biotechnologies carried out high-throughput TCR-beta CDR3 sequencing of genomic DNA for most patients. Per the original workflow: TCR sequencing data for 15 to 20 patients were retrieved from Adaptive's ImmunoSEQ software; a few other patients were processed with MiXCR and VDJtools. To correct CD4 versus CD8 sorting errors, sequences present in both subsets at a frequency ratio below 5:1 were removed. CDR3 nucleotide sequences shared by donor and recipient were removed because the origin of these sequences could not be assigned. Alloreactive clones required at least 2-fold expansion over unstimulated cells and minimum CFSE-low frequency of 0.002% (template counts) or 0.001% (read counts). Mappable clones were those detected in sequenced pre-transplant spleen, lymph node, or MLR CFSE-low populations of the donor or recipient. The cumulative frequency of alloreactive clones was calculated as a percentage of all sequences, weighted by copy number. Sourced from immuneACCESS, this table was stored by TCRdb with only in-frame sequences that have V and J called. A share of the clones is absent; for the studies checked, an unresolved V gene accounts for under half, and the remainder has no known explanation. From that table come the V and J calls and clone size; the DNA was used to work out D and trimming. The table for this sample lists about 120,000 clones; roughly 93% of them were counted only once. The ten top clones hold around 0.12% of the sample.

This receptor chain uses TRBV28 and TRBJ2-1, with TRBD2 identical over 7 junction bases. This sequence originates from a human donor who received an intestinal transplant. The specimen was unstimulated CD4+ T cells sorted from spleen or lymph node cells, collected before intestinal transplant. The DNA is as follows: TGTGCCAGCAGCGATTATCGGACTAGTCGGGGCTCCTACAATGAGCAGTTCTTC. This yields the protein CASSDYRTSRGSYNEQFF.